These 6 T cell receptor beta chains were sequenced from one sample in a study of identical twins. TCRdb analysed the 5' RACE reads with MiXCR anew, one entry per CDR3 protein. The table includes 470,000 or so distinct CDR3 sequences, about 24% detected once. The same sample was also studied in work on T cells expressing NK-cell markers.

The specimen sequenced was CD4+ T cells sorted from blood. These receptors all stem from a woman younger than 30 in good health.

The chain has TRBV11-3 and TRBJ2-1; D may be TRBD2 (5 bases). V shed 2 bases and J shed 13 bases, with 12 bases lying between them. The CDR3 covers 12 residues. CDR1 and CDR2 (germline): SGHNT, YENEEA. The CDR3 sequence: CASSLSQEVQFF. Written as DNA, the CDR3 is TGTGCCAGCAGCTTATCCCAGGAGGTTCAGTTCTTC.

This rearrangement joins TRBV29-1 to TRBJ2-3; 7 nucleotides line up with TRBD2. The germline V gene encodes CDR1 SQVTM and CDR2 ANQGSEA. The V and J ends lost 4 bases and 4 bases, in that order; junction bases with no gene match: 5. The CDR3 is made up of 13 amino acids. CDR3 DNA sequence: TGCAGCGTTGTAGCGGGCCCAGCAGATACGCAGTATTTT. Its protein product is CSVVAGPADTQYF.

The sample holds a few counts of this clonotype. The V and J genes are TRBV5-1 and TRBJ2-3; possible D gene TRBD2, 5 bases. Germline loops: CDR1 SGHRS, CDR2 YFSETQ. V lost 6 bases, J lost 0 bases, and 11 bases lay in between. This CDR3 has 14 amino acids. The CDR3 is CASTPGTSTDTQYF. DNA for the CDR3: TGCGCCAGCACCCCGGGAACAAGCACAGATACGCAGTATTTT.

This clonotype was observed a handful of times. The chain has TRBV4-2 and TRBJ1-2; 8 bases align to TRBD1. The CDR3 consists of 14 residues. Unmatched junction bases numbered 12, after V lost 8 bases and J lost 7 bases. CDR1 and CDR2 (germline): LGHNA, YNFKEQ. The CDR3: CASGFVQGGRGYTF. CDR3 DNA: TGTGCCAGCGGATTCGTACAGGGGGGCCGTGGCTACACCTTC.

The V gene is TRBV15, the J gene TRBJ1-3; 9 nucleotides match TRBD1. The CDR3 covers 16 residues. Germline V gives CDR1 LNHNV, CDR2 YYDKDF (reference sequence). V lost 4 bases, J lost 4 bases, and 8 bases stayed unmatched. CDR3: CATSTLKGQGGNTIYF. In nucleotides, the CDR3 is TGTGCCACCAGCACCCTCAAGGGACAGGGAGGAAACACCATATATTTT.

CDR3 coding DNA: TGCAGTGCTCAATCCGGGACAGGCTCCGGGGAGCTGTTTTTT. This codes for CSAQSGTGSGELFF. The chain combines TRBV20-1 with TRBJ2-2; the match to TRBD1 covers 8 bases. Germline CDR1 DFQATT, CDR2 SNEGSKA (reference sequence). This CDR3 region has 14 residues. J lost 6 bases, V lost 5 bases, and 8 bases had no gene match.